The present T cell receptor (beta chain) was sequenced within a study of shared clonotypes between healthy human individuals. At the deep level, the assay was run. Splitting of each subset's genomic DNA was done evenly across several immunoSEQ plates. TCRdb's copy holds only in-frame clones and misses some; the assay was immunoSEQ multiplex PCR. The sample records 2 million to 2.5 million clones, roughly 93% being singletons. From CD4+ cells came CD45RA+ naive and CD45RA-negative memory subsets. The CDR3 is 17 amino acids. Germline V gene sequence: CDR1 MNHEY, CDR2 SMNVEV (reference sequence). V gave up 5 bases and J gave up 1 base, with 18 bases separating them.

Sequences were obtained from naive CD4+ T cells from PBMCs. Subset indicated: CD45RA+ positively selected. The chain recombines TRBV27 with TRBJ1-5; D possibly corresponds to TRBD1 (5 bases). This receptor was obtained from a man in his late teens or twenties in good health. Some clones in this sample may be carry-over from other donors' samples. CDR3 nucleotide sequence: TGTGCCAGCAGTCGAAACGCGGGGGGGTCGAGCAATCAGCCCCAGCATTTT. Encoded protein: CASSRNAGGSSNQPQHF.